The 29 T cell receptor beta chains below come from one sample, sequenced in a study of CD8 T cells in ankylosing spondylitis. One entry per CDR3 protein results from TCRdb running MiXCR on the 5' RACE reads. The repertoire holds 350,000 to 550,000 distinct CDR3 sequences, with 25% to 30% as singletons. Their antigens remain unidentified. Overall study findings and caveats: What seemed typical of ankylosing spondylitis blood was a TCR beta motif built from several highly homologous variants.

The source material was blood, either unsorted or a sorted T cell fraction (not recorded which). These TCRs come from a male donor with ankylosing spondylitis.

This clonotype has more than one count but fewer than ten. V gene TRBV12-3 or TRBV12-4 combines with J gene TRBJ2-1; no firm D call. Trimming removed 0 bases from V and 2 bases from J, with 5 bases in between. This CDR3 spans 14 amino acids. This CDR3 reads CASSLAGPYNEQFF. The CDR3 region has the DNA TGTGCCAGCAGTTTAGCAGGGCCCTACAATGAGCAGTTCTTC.

There are a few counts of this clonotype. V usage is TRBV11-2 and J usage is TRBJ2-1; TRBD1 agrees at 7 bases. Germline V lookup: CDR1 SGHAT, CDR2 FQNNGV. Trimming at V came to 2 bases and at J to 8 bases, leaving 6 bases not matched to a gene. This CDR3 is 14 amino acids long. CDR3: CASSLSGTADEQFF. As DNA, the CDR3 is TGTGCCAGCAGCTTATCGGGGACAGCCGATGAGCAGTTCTTC.

This rearrangement joins TRBV12-3 or TRBV12-4 to TRBJ1-2, with 7 bases fitting TRBD1. This CDR3 has 15 amino acids. Trimming at V came to 5 bases and at J to 8 bases, leaving 14 bases not matched to a gene. In nucleotides, the CDR3 is TGTGCCAGCAGTCCAAGGACAGGACGCGCCGAGGGCTACACCTTC. It codes for CASSPRTGRAEGYTF.

This clonotype was seen repeatedly, ten times or more. The genes are TRBV7-7 and TRBJ2-7; D call uncertain. Trimming took off 2 bases at V and 3 bases at J, with 8 bases between the two ends. This CDR3 is built from 13 residues. The germline V gene encodes CDR1 SSHAT and CDR2 FNYEAQ (reference sequence). Written as DNA, the CDR3 is TGTGCCAGCAGCTTACAGACGGACTACGAGCAGTACTTC. Translated: CASSLQTDYEQYF.

A note on this clonotype: The junction departs from germline at one end; a sequencing error may be responsible. J is TRBJ2-3 and V is TRBV5-1; 7 positions match TRBD1. Germline lookup yields CDR1 SGHRS and CDR2 YFSETQ. This CDR3 has 14 amino acids. The CDR3 protein is CACSLATGTDTQYF. CDR3 sequence (DNA): TGCGCCTGCAGCCTCGCGACAGGGACAGATACGCAGTATTTT.

This clonotype was observed once. V is TRBV20-1 and J is TRBJ2-1; 12 nucleotides agree with TRBD2. CDR1 DFQATT and CDR2 SNEGSKA come from the germline V gene (reference sequence). The CDR3 runs 15 residues. After removal of 2 bases from V and 8 bases from J, the junction contained 7 bases not matched to a gene. The CDR3 protein is CSARRLAGGRDEQFF. The CDR3 region has the DNA TGCAGTGCTAGAAGGCTAGCGGGAGGGCGGGATGAGCAGTTCTTC.

This clonotype has just a few counts. The genes are TRBV6-1 and TRBJ2-6; D call uncertain. The V end was cut by 1 base, the J end by 0 bases, with 4 bases between. This CDR3 is 15 amino acids long. Germline CDR1 reads MNHNS; CDR2 reads SASEGT. CDR3 DNA: TGTGCCAGCAGTGAAGGTAGCTCTGGGGCCAACGTCCTGACTTTC. Amino acids: CASSEGSSGANVLTF.

V gene TRBV27 combines with J gene TRBJ2-1, with TRBD2 matching over 8 bases. The CDR3 consists of 15 residues. Germline CDR1 and CDR2: MNHEY and SMNVEV (reference sequence). V was pared by 5 bases and J by 5 bases, with 8 bases of the junction left unmatched. The CDR3: CASSPGSGRDNEQFF. The CDR3 bases are TGTGCCAGCAGTCCGGGAAGCGGGAGAGACAATGAGCAGTTCTTC.

The chain uses TRBV2 and TRBJ2-5; D gene unclear. The CDR3 has 10 residues. Trimming removed 5 bases from V and 5 bases from J, with 3 bases in between. From germline, CDR1 is SNHLY and CDR2 FYNNEI. This CDR3 is CASSSETQYF. The CDR3, as DNA: TGTGCCAGCAGTTCCGAGACCCAGTACTTC.

This clonotype has more than one count but fewer than ten. This chain links TRBV14 with TRBJ2-2, with 7 bases fitting TRBD1. Unmatched junction bases numbered 8, after V lost 0 bases and J lost 7 bases. The CDR3 sequence is 16 residues long. Germline V lookup: CDR1 SGHDN, CDR2 FVKESK. The CDR3 here is CASSQDRAGGIGELFF. The DNA of the CDR3 is TGTGCCAGCAGCCAAGATCGTGCAGGGGGAATCGGGGAGCTGTTTTTT.

Only one count was recorded for this clonotype. The chain combines TRBV4-2 with TRBJ1-4; a possible D gene is TRBD1 (5 bases). Trimming took off 3 bases at V and 4 bases at J, with 18 bases between the two ends. From germline, CDR1 is LGHNA and CDR2 YNFKEQ. The length of the CDR3 is 17 residues. The CDR3 coding sequence is TGTGCCAGCAGCCAGGCTTCGGTGAGACAGAATAATGAAAAACTGTTTTTT. This sequence encodes CASSQASVRQNNEKLFF.

The sample holds a few counts of this clonotype. This chain connects TRBV7-2 to TRBJ1-1; TRBD1 is a possible D gene (6 bases). Between the trimmed V and J ends, which lost 5 bases and 1 base, there was a span of 17 bases. The CDR3 consists of 16 residues. Looked up from germline, CDR1 is SGHTA and CDR2 is FQGNSA. The chain's CDR3 is CASSLLQGLKNTEAFF. CDR3 bases: TGTGCCAGCAGCCTCCTACAGGGTTTAAAGAACACTGAAGCTTTCTTT.

The chain employs TRBV24-1 and TRBJ2-1; D uncertain. Looked up from germline, CDR1 is KGHDR and CDR2 is SFDVKD. V was cut by 2 bases and J by 1 base, with 11 bases left in between. The CDR3 totals 16 residues. In DNA form, the CDR3 reads TGTGCCACCAGTGATTACACTCCCCGTTCCTACAATGAGCAGTTCTTC. Translating gives CATSDYTPRSYNEQFF.

The J gene is TRBJ2-3, the V gene TRBV5-1, with 13 positions matching TRBD2. The length of the CDR3 is 16 residues. CDR1 SGHRS and CDR2 YFSETQ come from the germline V gene. V lost 4 bases, J lost 4 bases, and 6 bases stayed unmatched. The CDR3 sequence is CASSPGLAGAPDTQYF. The CDR3 nucleotides are TGCGCCAGCAGCCCCGGACTAGCGGGAGCTCCAGATACGCAGTATTTT.

This clonotype came up a few times. This rearrangement joins TRBV25-1 to TRBJ1-2; 8 nucleotides line up with TRBD1. The CDR3 length is 12 residues. Germline assignment: CDR1 MGHDK and CDR2 SYGVNS. V lost 9 bases and J lost 3; bases outside the gene matches: 3. CDR3 bases: TGTGCCAGTCAACAGGGGGACTATGGCTACACCTTC. Its translation is CASQQGDYGYTF.

V and J are TRBV12-3 or TRBV12-4 and TRBJ2-5; no definite D call. The ends were cut back, 4 bases at V and 4 bases at J, with 16 bases in the middle. This CDR3 spans 15 amino acids. The CDR3 reads CASSWNVGSSETQYF. In nucleotides, the CDR3 is TGTGCCAGCAGTTGGAACGTAGGATCCTCAGAGACCCAGTACTTC.

This clonotype was counted between two and nine times. The J gene is TRBJ1-2, the V gene TRBV6-2 or TRBV6-3; D may be TRBD1 (6 bases). The germline V gene has CDR1 MNHEY and CDR2 SVGEGT. Trimming took off 5 bases at V and 0 bases at J, with 16 bases between the two ends. This CDR3 has 16 amino acids. CDR3 protein: CASSGRGDTSNYGYTF. CDR3 DNA: TGTGCCAGCAGTGGACGGGGGGACACCTCTAACTATGGCTACACCTTC.

This clonotype was detected a few times. This CDR3 is CASSHRTGGADTEAFF. CDR3 sequence (DNA): TGCGCCAGCAGCCACCGGACAGGGGGCGCAGACACTGAAGCTTTCTTT. This rearrangement joins TRBV5-1 to TRBJ1-1; 11 positions match TRBD1. The CDR3 extends over 16 amino acids. With 4 bases clipped from V and 3 bases from J, the junction kept 8 bases outside the gene matches. Per germline, CDR1 SGHRS and CDR2 YFSETQ.

V is TRBV7-2 and J is TRBJ2-1; D ambiguous. V shed 2 bases and J shed 14 bases, with 16 bases lying between them. Per germline, CDR1 SGHTA and CDR2 FQGNSA. There are 13 residues in the CDR3. The CDR3, as DNA: TGTGCCAGCAGCTTATGGGGTAGAGATGCGAAGTTCTTC. This codes for CASSLWGRDAKFF. Drawing the rest from reference TRBV7-2 and TRBJ2-1, the complete variable domain is GAGVSQSPSNKVTEKGKDVELRCDPISGHTALYWYRQSLGQGLEFLIYFQGNSAPDKSGLPSDRFSAERTGGSVSTLTIQRTQQEDSAVYLCASSLWGRDAKFFGPGTRLTVL.

The CDR3 loop reads CATSHRTINYGYTF. CDR3 nucleotides: TGTGCCACATCCCACCGGACAATCAACTATGGCTACACCTTC. The chain has TRBV19 and TRBJ1-2, with D possibly being TRBD1 (5 bases). Trimming pared 10 bases from V and 2 bases from J, leaving 17 bases between. The CDR3 sequence is 14 residues long. The germline gives CDR1 LNHDA, CDR2 SQIVND (reference sequence).

The CDR3 spells CSARPGTGSQPQHF. The CDR3 DNA reads TGCAGTGCTAGACCCGGGACAGGGTCCCAGCCCCAGCATTTT. The chain recombines TRBV20-1 with TRBJ1-5; 9 bases align to TRBD1. Trimming took 2 bases from V and 7 from J; bases not matched to a gene: 6. Germline V gene data show CDR1 as DFQATT and CDR2 as SNEGSKA (reference sequence). The length of the CDR3 is 14 residues.

This clonotype was counted a few times. The J gene is TRBJ1-2, the V gene TRBV5-1, with D hard to call. There are 16 residues in the CDR3. The V gene's germline CDR1 is SGHRS and CDR2 YFSETQ. With 4 bases removed from V and 2 bases from J, the gap between germline ends came to 18 bases. The CDR3 DNA reads as TGCGCCAGCAGCCTCGAATCCCGACGGAGCAACTATGGCTACACCTTC. Translating it yields CASSLESRRSNYGYTF.

J is TRBJ1-1 and V is TRBV7-9; a weak D match, TRBD1 (5 bases). Germline-derived CDR1 and CDR2 are SEHNR and FQNEAQ (reference sequence). CDR3 length: 14 amino acids. V was clipped by 1 base and J by 3 bases, with 9 bases between them. CDR3 DNA: TGTGCCAGCAGCTTAGTGGAGGGGTACACTGAAGCTTTCTTT. Protein product: CASSLVEGYTEAFF. Looking up the rest from reference TRBV7-9 and TRBJ1-1 gives the full variable domain: DTGVSQNPRHKITKRGQNVTFRCDPISEHNRLYWYRQTLGQGPEFLTYFQNEAQLEKSRLLSDRFSAERPKGSFSTLEIQRTEQGDSAMYLCASSLVEGYTEAFFGQGTRLTVV.

At least ten counts were recorded for this clonotype. This sequence joins TRBV7-9 and TRBJ1-1; D might be TRBD1 (5 bases). This CDR3 is built from 14 residues. Between the trimmed V and J ends, which lost 5 bases and 4 bases, there was a span of 14 bases. Germline V CDR1 and CDR2: SEHNR, FQNEAQ (reference sequence). CDR3 DNA: TGTGCCAGCAGCCCGGGACGGAGAGGCACTGAAGCTTTCTTT. Its translation is CASSPGRRGTEAFF.

This clonotype was recorded a few times. The DNA of the CDR3 is TGTGCCAGCAGGGACAGGGGGAGCTATGAGCAGTTCTTC. Encoded protein: CASRDRGSYEQFF. The chain joins TRBV11-2 to TRBJ2-1, with 10 positions matching TRBD1. Looked up from germline, CDR1 is SGHAT and CDR2 is FQNNGV. The CDR3 runs 13 residues. J was trimmed by 8 bases and V by 6 bases; bases with no gene match: 4.

At least ten counts were recorded for this clonotype. V and J are TRBV3-1 and TRBJ2-2; D may correspond to TRBD1 or TRBD2 (6 bases each). The V and J ends lost 4 bases and 4 bases respectively, with 13 bases between them. CDR1 LGHDT and CDR2 YNNKEL come from the germline V gene (reference sequence). This CDR3 is 15 amino acids long. DNA of the CDR3: TGTGCCAGCAGCCCCCTACGGGGGCTCACCGGGGAGCTGTTTTTT. Its translation: CASSPLRGLTGELFF.

This sequence joins TRBV6-1 and TRBJ1-2, with unresolved D. The V and J ends lost 1 base and 13 bases respectively, with 13 bases between them. This CDR3 has 12 amino acids. Germline V gene sequence: CDR1 MNHNS, CDR2 SASEGT. The CDR3 loop reads CASSEGATRPTF. CDR3 nucleotides: TGTGCCAGCAGTGAAGGGGCGACACGCCCCACCTTC.

The chain joins TRBV7-2 to TRBJ2-1; TRBD2 agrees at 8 bases. The CDR3 runs to 16 residues. Looked up from germline, CDR1 is SGHTA and CDR2 is FQGNSA. J lost 2 bases, V lost 4 bases, and 7 bases had no gene match. The CDR3 DNA reads TGTGCCAGCAGCTCTACCCCGGGACTAGCCTACAATGAGCAGTTCTTC. Protein: CASSSTPGLAYNEQFF.

The rearrangement links TRBV18 to TRBJ2-5, with D uncertain. The CDR3 runs 13 residues. Deletions cut 4 bases from V and 2 bases from J, with 8 bases between. Per germline, CDR1 KGHSH and CDR2 LQKENI. The DNA for the CDR3 is TGTGCCAGCTCACGGGCCGTTCAAGAGACCCAGTACTTC. Its translation is CASSRAVQETQYF. Supplemented by reference TRBV18 and TRBJ2-5, the full variable domain reads NAGVMQNPRHLVRRRGQEARLRCSPMKGHSHVYWYRQLPEEGLKFMVYLQKENIIDESGMPKERFSAEFPKEGPSILRIQQVVRGDSAAYFCASSRAVQETQYFGPGTRLLVL.